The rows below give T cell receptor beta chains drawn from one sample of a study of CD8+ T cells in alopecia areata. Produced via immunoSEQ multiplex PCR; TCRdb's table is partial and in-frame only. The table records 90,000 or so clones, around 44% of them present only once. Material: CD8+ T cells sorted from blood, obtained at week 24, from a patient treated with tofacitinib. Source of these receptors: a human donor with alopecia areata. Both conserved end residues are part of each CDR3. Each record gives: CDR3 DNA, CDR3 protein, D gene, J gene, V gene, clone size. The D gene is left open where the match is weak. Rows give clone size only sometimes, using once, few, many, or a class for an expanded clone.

DNA: TGCGCCAGCAGCCAAGAAACAGGCTCCGGTCAGCCCCAGCATTTT; CDR3: CASSQETGSGQPQHF; D: -; J: TRBJ1-5; V: TRBV4-1; size: -
DNA: TGTGCCAGCAGTCACCACCGGGACAGGTCGTCCTACGAGCAGTACTTC; CDR3: CASSHHRDRSSYEQYF; D: TRBD1; J: TRBJ2-7; V: TRBV28; size: -
DNA: TGTGCCAGCAGTTACATTGATGAGACCCAGTACTTC; CDR3: CASSYIDETQYF; D: -; J: TRBJ2-5; V: TRBV6-5; size: few
DNA: TGCAGCGTTGAGTTGTCAGGAGACTATGGCTACACCTTC; CDR3: CSVELSGDYGYTF; D: -; J: TRBJ1-2; V: TRBV29-1; size: few
DNA: TGCAGCGCCCTCCGGGAGACCCAGTACTTC; CDR3: CSALRETQYF; D: -; J: TRBJ2-5; V: TRBV29-1; size: -
DNA: TGTGCCAGCAAGGATAGAGGGGCCTCGTATGGCTACACCTTC; CDR3: CASKDRGASYGYTF; D: -; J: TRBJ1-2; V: TRBV6-6; size: -
DNA: TGTGCCAGCAGTTGGAACAGGGGTTACGAGCAGTACTTC; CDR3: CASSWNRGYEQYF; D: TRBD1; J: TRBJ2-7; V: TRBV6-5; size: -
DNA: TGCAGCGCCCAGGGTGGAAGTACTGCAACTAATGAAAAACTGTTTTTT; CDR3: CSAQGGSTATNEKLFF; D: -; J: TRBJ1-4; V: TRBV29-1; size: few
DNA: TGTGCCAGCAGTCTACAGGGTTCCTCCTACGAGCAGTACTTC; CDR3: CASSLQGSSYEQYF; D: -; J: TRBJ2-7; V: TRBV2; size: -
DNA: TGTGCTACTCAGACAGCCTACGAGCAGTACTTC; CDR3: CATQTAYEQYF; D: -; J: TRBJ2-7; V: TRBV28; size: few
DNA: TGTGCCAGCAGTTACGTAGCGGGAGGGCCCAATGAGCAGTTCTTC; CDR3: CASSYVAGGPNEQFF; D: TRBD2; J: TRBJ2-1; V: TRBV6-5; size: -
DNA: TGTGCCAGCAGACGGTGCTATAGCAATCAGCCCCAGCATTTT; CDR3: CASRRCYSNQPQHF; D: -; J: TRBJ1-5; V: TRBV21-1; size: many
DNA: TGCAGCGTTGGCCCGGACCACGAGCAGTACTTC; CDR3: CSVGPDHEQYF; D: -; J: TRBJ2-7; V: TRBV29-1; size: -
DNA: TGTGCCAGTAGTAGATCCCTTCGGGACACCCGGCAAGAGACCCAGTACTTC; CDR3: CASSRSLRDTRQETQYF; D: -; J: TRBJ2-5; V: TRBV19; size: -
DNA: TGCGCCAGCAGCTTGAAGGGACAGGGCCACGAGCAGTACTTC; CDR3: CASSLKGQGHEQYF; D: TRBD1; J: TRBJ2-7; V: TRBV5-1; size: few
DNA: TGTGCCAGTAGTGTCCTAGCGGACTACGAGCAGTACTTC; CDR3: CASSVLADYEQYF; D: TRBD2; J: TRBJ2-7; V: TRBV19; size: -